This TCR beta chain was captured by sequencing in a study of OX40 agonist ivuxolimab in advanced cancers. Study overall: People who had prior anti-PD-1, anti-PD-L1 or anti-CTLA-4 therapy could take part, and around 43% had some.

Germline values: CDR1 SGHDT, CDR2 YYEEEE. J lost 3 bases, V lost 4 bases, and 4 bases had no gene match. The CDR3 totals 16 residues. Study-wide results and limits: Blood T cells, both CD4+ and CD8+, expanded clonally by week 6 at 0.1 to 3.0 mg/kg. On average, CD8+ T cells had more expanded clones than CD4+.

Repertoires were generated with immunoSEQ multiplex PCR, while TCRdb's copy carries only in-frame clones and drops some. This table holds roughly 62,000 clones, roughly nine tenths found once. A note on this clone: What it binds is unknown.

Source: CD4+ or CD8+ T cells sorted from blood, taken in a trial of the OX40 agonist ivuxolimab. The chain joins TRBV5-6 to TRBJ2-7, with 16 bases that match TRBD2. The TCR was taken from an adult with an advanced solid tumor such as melanoma, head and neck, liver or kidney cancer. The DNA of the CDR3 is TGTGCCAGCAGCGGGACTAGCGGGAGGGCCGACTACGAGCAGTACTTC. It codes for CASSGTSGRADYEQYF.